These 14 T cell receptor beta chains originate from one sample sequenced in a study of blood T cell repertoires in COVID-19. TCRdb's table, derived via immunoSEQ multiplex PCR, lists solely in-frame clones and lacks some. The sample includes some 110,000 clones, over 75% seen only once; the top ten take around 4.5%. Sequenced material: peripheral blood. These receptors were taken from a man aged 50 or older with acute or convalescent COVID-19.

This chain joins TRBV7-2 and TRBJ2-5; 13 bases fit TRBD2. The CDR3 has 16 residues. J was trimmed by 5 bases and V by 1 base; bases with no gene match: 4. Germline V CDR1 and CDR2: SGHTA, FQGNSA. DNA of the CDR3: TGTGCCAGCAGCTTAGGACTAGCGGGGGGTTTGGAGACCCAGTACTTC. It translates to CASSLGLAGGLETQYF.

Comments on this clone: Other nucleotide sequences in the sample specify the same CDR3. This rearrangement joins TRBV10-3 to TRBJ2-5; 8 bases are a match to TRBD2. Trimming removed 2 bases from V and 5 bases from J; junction bases left unmatched: 4. Germline loops: CDR1 ENHRY, CDR2 SYGVKD. The CDR3 length is 14 residues. The CDR3 here is CAISEGAGVETQYF. The CDR3 coding sequence is TGTGCCATCAGTGAGGGAGCGGGAGTGGAGACCCAGTACTTC.

This chain joins TRBV29-1 and TRBJ2-3; 7 bases are a match to TRBD1. V was clipped by 6 bases and J by 0 bases; unmatched bases: 15. The CDR3 contains 17 residues. From germline, CDR1 is SQVTM and CDR2 ANQGSEA. The CDR3 protein is CSVGTAASRSSTDTQYF. The CDR3 DNA sequence: TGCAGCGTGGGGACAGCCGCTTCCAGATCTAGCACAGATACGCAGTATTTT.

In DNA form, the CDR3 reads TGCGCCAGCAGCCAAGTAGGGACTAGCGCTAAAGGGACCCAGTACTTC. It specifies CASSQVGTSAKGTQYF. The V gene is TRBV4-1, the J gene TRBJ2-5; 10 bases are shared with TRBD2. CDR1 and CDR2 (germline): MGHRA, YSYEKL. V gave up 1 base and J gave up 7 bases; unmatched junction bases: 9. This CDR3 region has 16 residues.

V gene TRBV27 combines with J gene TRBJ1-5; weak D call: TRBD1 (5 bases). The CDR3 consists of 16 residues. Trimming took off 4 bases at V and 1 base at J, with 14 bases between the two ends. CDR1 is MNHEY, CDR2 SMNVEV, per germline (reference sequence). CDR3 protein: CASSSRPGFSNQPQHF. CDR3 in DNA: TGTGCCAGCAGTTCCAGACCAGGGTTCAGCAATCAGCCCCAGCATTTT.

The rearrangement links TRBV6-1 to TRBJ2-7, with a weak D call TRBD1 (6 bases). This CDR3 is built from 15 residues. The V end was cut by 3 bases, the J end by 3 bases, with 15 bases between. CDR1 and CDR2 from the germline V gene are MNHNS and SASEGT. In DNA form, the CDR3 reads TGTGCCAGCAGTGAGACAGGTCAGTGGAACTACGAGCAGTACTTC. Its translation is CASSETGQWNYEQYF.

The chain has TRBV18 and TRBJ2-2, with a tentative D call TRBD2 (6 bases). Germline CDR1 and CDR2: KGHSH and LQKENI. The CDR3 has 15 amino acids. V gave up 3 bases and J gave up 4 bases, with 12 bases separating them. The CDR3 region has the DNA TGTGCCAGCTCACCCCCGACTAGTCCCACCGGGGAGCTGTTTTTT. Translation: CASSPPTSPTGELFF.

V and J are TRBV6-5 and TRBJ2-7; 12 bases are shared with TRBD1. Germline trimming cut 7 bases from V and 7 bases from J; bases unmatched to any gene: 8. The CDR3 consists of 14 residues. Germline-derived CDR1 and CDR2 are MNHEY and SVGAGI. The CDR3 nucleotides read TGTGCCAGCACTTCGGGACAGGGGGCCGAGGAGCAGTACTTC. This sequence encodes CASTSGQGAEEQYF.

The rearrangement links TRBV6-6 to TRBJ1-5; D might be TRBD1 (5 bases). Germline V CDR1 and CDR2: MNHNY, SVGAGI (reference sequence). Trimming pared 11 bases from V and 5 bases from J, leaving 13 bases between. The CDR3 totals 12 residues. The CDR3: CASRDSDQPQHF. CDR3 sequence (DNA): TGTGCCTCCCGGGACTCAGATCAGCCCCAGCATTTT.

The chain joins TRBV7-9 to TRBJ2-6; TRBD2 matches at 7 bases. CDR1 is SEHNR, CDR2 FQNEAQ, per germline (reference sequence). The ends lost 7 bases at V and 4 bases at J; junction bases unmatched: 16. The length of the CDR3 is 18 residues. CDR3 amino acids: CASTYGAAGFYGANVLTF. Here the CDR3 DNA reads TGTGCCAGCACCTACGGGGCAGCGGGATTTTACGGGGCCAACGTCCTGACTTTC. The full variable domain, rest sourced from reference TRBV7-9 and TRBJ2-6, is DTGVSQNPRHKITKRGQNVTFRCDPISEHNRLYWYRQTLGQGPEFLTYFQNEAQLEKSRLLSDRFSAERPKGSFSTLEIQRTEQGDSAMYLCASTYGAAGFYGANVLTFGAGSRLTVL.

The CDR3 sequence is CASSRGRGTEAFF. In nucleotides, the CDR3 is TGTGCCAGCAGCAGGGGGCGCGGAACTGAAGCTTTCTTT. This rearrangement joins TRBV25-1 to TRBJ1-1; TRBD1 matches at 8 bases. Germline assignment: CDR1 MGHDK and CDR2 SYGVNS. This CDR3 is 13 amino acids long. Losses at the gene ends were 6 bases for V and 5 bases for J; bases not matched to a gene: 5.

The CDR3 is CASSSLGGNSADTQYF. CDR3 nucleotide sequence: TGTGCCAGCAGCTCCCTGGGAGGGAATAGCGCAGATACGCAGTATTTT. The chain is built from TRBV7-9 and TRBJ2-3, with 7 positions matching TRBD2. The germline CDR1 and CDR2 sequences are SEHNR and FQNEAQ (reference sequence). Trimming cost V 4 bases and J 4 bases; bases outside gene matches: 11. The CDR3 extends over 16 amino acids.

The chain is built from TRBV6-5 and TRBJ2-7; TRBD1 might be the D (5 bases). The CDR3 runs to 15 residues. The ends were cut back, 0 bases at V and 1 base at J, with 10 bases in the middle. From germline, CDR1 is MNHEY and CDR2 SVGAGI. CDR3 DNA sequence: TGTGCCAGCAGTTACTCCCGAAGGGGATCCTACGAGCAGTACTTC. This translates into CASSYSRRGSYEQYF.

J is TRBJ1-2 and V is TRBV12-3 or TRBV12-4; TRBD1 matches 7 bases. V was pared by 8 bases and J by 4 bases, with 7 bases of the junction left unmatched. The CDR3 length is 13 residues. DNA of the CDR3: TGTGCCAGCCATACAGGGGATCCCTATGGCTACACCTTC. Encoded protein: CASHTGDPYGYTF.